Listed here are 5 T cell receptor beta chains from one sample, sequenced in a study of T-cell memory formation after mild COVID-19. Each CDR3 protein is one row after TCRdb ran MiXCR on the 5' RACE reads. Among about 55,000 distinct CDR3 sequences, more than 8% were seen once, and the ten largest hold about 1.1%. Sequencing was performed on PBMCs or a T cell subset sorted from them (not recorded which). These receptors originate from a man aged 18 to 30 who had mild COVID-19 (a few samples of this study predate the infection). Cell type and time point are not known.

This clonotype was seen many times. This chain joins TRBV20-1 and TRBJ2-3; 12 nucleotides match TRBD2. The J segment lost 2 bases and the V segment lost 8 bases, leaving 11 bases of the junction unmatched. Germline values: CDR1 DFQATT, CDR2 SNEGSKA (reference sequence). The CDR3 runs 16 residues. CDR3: CSCTGTSGLDTDTQYF. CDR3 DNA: TGCAGTTGTACCGGGACTAGCGGGTTGGACACAGATACGCAGTATTTT.

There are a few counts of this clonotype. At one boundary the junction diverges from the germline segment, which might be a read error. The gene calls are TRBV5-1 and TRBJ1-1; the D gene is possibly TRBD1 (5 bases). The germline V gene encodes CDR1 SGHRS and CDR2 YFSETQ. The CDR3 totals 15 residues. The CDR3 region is CASRLPAGGGTEAFF. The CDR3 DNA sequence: TGCGCCAGCCGCTTACCCGCGGGGGGGGGCACTGAAGCTTTCTTT.

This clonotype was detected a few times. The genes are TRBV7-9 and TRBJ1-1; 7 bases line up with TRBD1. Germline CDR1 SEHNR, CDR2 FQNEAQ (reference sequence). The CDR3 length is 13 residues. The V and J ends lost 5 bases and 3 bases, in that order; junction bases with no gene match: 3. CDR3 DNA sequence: TGTGCCAGCAGCCACAGGGGTGACACTGAAGCTTTCTTT. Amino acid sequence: CASSHRGDTEAFF.

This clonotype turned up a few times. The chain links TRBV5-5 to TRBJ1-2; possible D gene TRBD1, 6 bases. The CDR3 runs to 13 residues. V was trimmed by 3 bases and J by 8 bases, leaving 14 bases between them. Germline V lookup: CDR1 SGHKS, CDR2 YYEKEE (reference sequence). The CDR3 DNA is TGTGCCAGCAGCTCCGACAGGCCGAGGGGCTACACCTTC. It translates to CASSSDRPRGYTF.

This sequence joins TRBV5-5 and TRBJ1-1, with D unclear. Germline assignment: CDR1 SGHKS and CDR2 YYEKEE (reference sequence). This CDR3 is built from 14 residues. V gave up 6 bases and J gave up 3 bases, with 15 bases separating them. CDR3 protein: CASTSRLHDTEAFF. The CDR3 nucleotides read TGTGCCAGCACCTCACGACTACATGACACTGAAGCTTTCTTT. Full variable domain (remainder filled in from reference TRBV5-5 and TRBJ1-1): DAGVTQSPTHLIKTRGQQVTLRCSPISGHKSVSWYQQVLGQGPQFIFQYYEKEERGRGNFPDRFSARQFPNYSSELNVNALLLGDSALYLCASTSRLHDTEAFFGQGTRLTVV.